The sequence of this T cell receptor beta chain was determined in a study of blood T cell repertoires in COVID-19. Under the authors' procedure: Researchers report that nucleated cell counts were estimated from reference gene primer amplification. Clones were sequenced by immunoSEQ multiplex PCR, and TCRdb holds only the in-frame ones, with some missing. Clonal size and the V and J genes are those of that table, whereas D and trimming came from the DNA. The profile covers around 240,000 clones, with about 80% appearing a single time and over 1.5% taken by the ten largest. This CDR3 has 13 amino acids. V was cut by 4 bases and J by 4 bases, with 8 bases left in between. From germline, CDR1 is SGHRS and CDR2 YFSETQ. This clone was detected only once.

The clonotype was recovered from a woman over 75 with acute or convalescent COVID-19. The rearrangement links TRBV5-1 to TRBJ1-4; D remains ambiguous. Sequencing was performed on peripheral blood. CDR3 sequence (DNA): TGCGCCAGCAGCCCGGTTGTTAATGAAAAACTGTTTTTT. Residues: CASSPVVNEKLFF.